One sample yielded the 5 T cell receptor beta chains listed below, sequenced in a study of blood T cell repertoires in COVID-19. Clones were read by immunoSEQ multiplex PCR, and TCRdb kept only the in-frame ones, dropping some. The table records more than 110,000 clones, 75% to 80% of them present only once. Sequences were obtained from PBMCs or T cells enriched from blood (not recorded which). The receptors shown here come from a woman aged 45 to 65 who had recovered from COVID-19.

This rearrangement joins TRBV4-1 to TRBJ2-1, with 10 bases aligning to TRBD2. CDR1 is MGHRA and CDR2 is YSYEKL in the germline V gene. There are 17 residues in the CDR3. V dropped 2 bases and J dropped 7; count of bases not matched to a gene: 11. The DNA of the CDR3 is TGCGCCAGCAGCCAAACAACGACTAGCGGGTCCCGGAATGAGCAGTTCTTC. It yields the protein CASSQTTTSGSRNEQFF.

This clone was counted only a few times. This chain joins TRBV19 and TRBJ1-5; D is possibly TRBD1 (5 bases). This CDR3 is 17 amino acids long. The V and J ends lost 6 bases and 0 bases respectively, with 18 bases between them. Germline-derived CDR1 and CDR2 are LNHDA and SQIVND (reference sequence). For the CDR3, the DNA is TGTGCCAGTAGCCGGAGGGGTGAAGGGTATAGCAATCAGCCCCAGCATTTT. It encodes CASSRRGEGYSNQPQHF.

The gene calls are TRBV11-3 and TRBJ2-3, with 7 bases that match TRBD1. V lost 5 bases, J lost 2 bases, and 7 bases stayed unmatched. In germline, CDR1 is SGHNT, CDR2 YENEEA. The CDR3 consists of 15 residues. CDR3 residues: CASSIMDRPTDTQYF. Written as DNA, the CDR3 is TGTGCCAGCAGCATAATGGACAGGCCCACAGATACGCAGTATTTT.

This rearrangement joins TRBV5-1 to TRBJ2-5; D gene unclear. Trimming left V 5 bases short and J 2 bases short, with 10 bases between. This CDR3 contains 13 residues. Germline V gene lookup returns CDR1 SGHRS and CDR2 YFSETQ. The CDR3 reads CASREPGQETQYF. The CDR3, as DNA: TGCGCCAGCAGAGAGCCAGGTCAAGAGACCCAGTACTTC.

J is TRBJ2-2 and V is TRBV10-1; 7 bases are shared with TRBD1. The germline gives CDR1 WNHNN, CDR2 SYGVQD (reference sequence). The CDR3 has 15 amino acids. Trimming took 4 bases from V and 0 from J; bases not matched to a gene: 2. CDR3 amino acids: CASSAGTANTGELFF. DNA for the CDR3: TGCGCCAGCAGTGCCGGGACAGCGAACACCGGGGAGCTGTTTTTT.